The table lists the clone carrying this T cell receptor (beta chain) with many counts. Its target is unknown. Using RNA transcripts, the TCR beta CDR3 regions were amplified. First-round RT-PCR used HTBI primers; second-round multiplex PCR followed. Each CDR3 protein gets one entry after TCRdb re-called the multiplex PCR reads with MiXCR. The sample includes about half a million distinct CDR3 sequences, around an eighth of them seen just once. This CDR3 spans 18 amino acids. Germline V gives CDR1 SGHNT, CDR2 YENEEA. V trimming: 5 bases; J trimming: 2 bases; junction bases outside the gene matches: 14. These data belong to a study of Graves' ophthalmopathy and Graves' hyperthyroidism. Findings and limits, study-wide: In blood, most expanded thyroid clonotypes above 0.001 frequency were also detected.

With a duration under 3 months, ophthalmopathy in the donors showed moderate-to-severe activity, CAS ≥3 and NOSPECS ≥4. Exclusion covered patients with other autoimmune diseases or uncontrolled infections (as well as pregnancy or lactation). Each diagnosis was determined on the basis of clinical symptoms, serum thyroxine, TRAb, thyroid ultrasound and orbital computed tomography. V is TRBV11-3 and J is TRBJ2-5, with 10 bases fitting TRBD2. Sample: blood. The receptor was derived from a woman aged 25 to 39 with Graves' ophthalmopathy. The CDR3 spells CASSTRLAGLWGQETQYF. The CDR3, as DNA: TGTGCCAGCAGCACCAGACTAGCGGGCTTATGGGGGCAAGAGACCCAGTACTTC.